This T cell receptor (beta chain) was profiled in a study of PD-1 blockade in classical Hodgkin lymphoma. Study information: Treatment was intravenous nivolumab, 3 mg/kg every 2 weeks, until progression.

The table came from immunoSEQ multiplex PCR; TCRdb's copy has only in-frame clones and leaves some out. Seen here are 38,000 or so clones, approximately 69% observed once, and the top ten hold 12% to 15%. The V gene end was trimmed by 7 bases and the J gene end by 5 bases; junction bases not matched to a gene: 9. The CDR3 is 15 residues long. Germline V gene sequence: CDR1 MNHNY, CDR2 SVGAGI (reference sequence). On this clone: Its antigen is not identified.

Relapse after autologous stem cell transplantation occurred in every patient, and brentuximab vedotin exposure varied. Complete response, partial response or progressive disease made up the best responses. Overall study findings and caveats: Significantly greater TCR diversity emerged by C4D1 in CD4+ cells but not CD8+ cells. Repertoire differences lack defined causes, possibly disease activity or prior therapy.

This specimen was peripheral blood mononuclear cells (PBMCs), taken before the second cycle of nivolumab. The TCR comes from a human donor with classical Hodgkin lymphoma. The chain is built from TRBV6-6 and TRBJ1-5; TRBD1 agrees at 9 bases. DNA of the CDR3: TGTGCCAGCAAAGCAGGACAGGGGTCGTATCAGCCCCAGCATTTT. This encodes CASKAGQGSYQPQHF.